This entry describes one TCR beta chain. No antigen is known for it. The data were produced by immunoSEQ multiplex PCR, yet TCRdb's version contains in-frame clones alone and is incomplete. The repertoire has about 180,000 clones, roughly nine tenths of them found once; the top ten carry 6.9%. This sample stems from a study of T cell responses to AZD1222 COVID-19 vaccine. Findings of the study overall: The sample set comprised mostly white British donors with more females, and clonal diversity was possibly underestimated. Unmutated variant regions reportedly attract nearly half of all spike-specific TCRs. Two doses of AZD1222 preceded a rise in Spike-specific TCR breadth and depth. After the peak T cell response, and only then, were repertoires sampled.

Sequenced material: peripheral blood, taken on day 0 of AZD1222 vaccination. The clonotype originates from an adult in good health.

The CDR3 loop is CASSISGLPSTDTQYF. CDR3 DNA: TGTGCCAGTAGTATATCAGGACTGCCTAGCACAGATACGCAGTATTTT. This chain joins TRBV19 and TRBJ2-3; the D gene is possibly TRBD2 (5 bases). Trimming shortened V by 2 bases and J by 0 bases, and 12 bases separated the two germline ends. CDR1 and CDR2 from the germline V gene are LNHDA and SQIVND (reference sequence). This CDR3 spans 16 amino acids.